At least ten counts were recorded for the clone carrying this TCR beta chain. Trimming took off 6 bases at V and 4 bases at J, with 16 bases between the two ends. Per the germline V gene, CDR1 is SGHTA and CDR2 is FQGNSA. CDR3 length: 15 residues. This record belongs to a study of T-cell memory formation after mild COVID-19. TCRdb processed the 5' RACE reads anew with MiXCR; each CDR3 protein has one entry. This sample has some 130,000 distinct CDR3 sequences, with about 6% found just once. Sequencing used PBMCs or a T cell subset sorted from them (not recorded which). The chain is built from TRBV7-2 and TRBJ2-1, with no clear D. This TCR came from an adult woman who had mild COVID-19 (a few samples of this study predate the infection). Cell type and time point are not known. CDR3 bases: TGTGCCAGCAGGCTCTCCCGAGCAGCTTACAATGAGCAGTTCTTC. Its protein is CASRLSRAAYNEQFF.